These T cell receptor beta chains were read from a single sample in a study of shared clonotypes between healthy human individuals. Data came from immunoSEQ multiplex PCR; TCRdb stores just in-frame clones and leaves some out. The sample carries roughly 2,000,000 clones, approximately 92% recorded once. Source material: naive CD8+ T cells from PBMCs. These receptors were collected from a man aged 18 to 29 in good health. Some clones in this sample may be carry-over from other donors' samples. CDR3s include the opening cysteine and the closing phenylalanine or tryptophan. A D gene is named only where the DNA matches it firmly. Clone sizes are given selectively: once, few, many, or a class where the clone is expanded.

D gene: .
J gene: TRBJ2-2
clone size: .
V gene: TRBV9
CDR3 protein: CASSYSAGANTGELFF
CDR3 DNA: TGTGCCAGCAGCTATTCCGCGGGTGCCAACACCGGGGAGCTGTTTTTT

D gene: .
J gene: TRBJ1-3
clone size: .
V gene: TRBV27
CDR3 protein: CASSPRPGNTIYF
CDR3 DNA: TGTGCCAGCTCCCCCCGGCCTGGAAACACCATATATTTT

D gene: TRBD1
J gene: TRBJ2-3
clone size: .
V gene: TRBV27
CDR3 protein: CASSPRDRTSTDTQYF
CDR3 DNA: TGTGCCAGCAGTCCAAGGGACAGGACTAGCACAGATACGCAGTATTTT

D gene: .
J gene: TRBJ2-1
clone size: .
V gene: TRBV20-1
CDR3 protein: CSAKLGNEQFF
CDR3 DNA: TGCAGTGCTAAACTAGGAAATGAGCAGTTCTTC

D gene: .
J gene: TRBJ1-1
clone size: .
V gene: TRBV6-1
CDR3 protein: CASSDLQGGITEAFF
CDR3 DNA: TGTGCCAGCAGTGACTTGCAGGGAGGAATCACTGAAGCTTTCTTT

D gene: TRBD1
J gene: TRBJ2-7
clone size: .
V gene: TRBV11-3
CDR3 protein: CASSASDRGPYEQYF
CDR3 DNA: TGTGCCAGCAGCGCATCAGACAGGGGCCCCTACGAGCAGTACTTC

D gene: .
J gene: TRBJ1-5
clone size: .
V gene: TRBV7-9
CDR3 protein: CASSRTGEQPQHF
CDR3 DNA: TGTGCCAGCAGCAGAACGGGGGAACAGCCCCAGCATTTT

D gene: TRBD1
J gene: TRBJ2-5
clone size: .
V gene: TRBV28
CDR3 protein: CASSLGTGIQETQYF
CDR3 DNA: TGTGCCAGCTCTCTCGGGACAGGGATCCAAGAGACCCAGTACTTC

D gene: .
J gene: TRBJ2-3
clone size: .
V gene: TRBV27
CDR3 protein: CASSSLPPDAQYF
CDR3 DNA: TGTGCCAGCAGTTCCTTACCCCCGGACGCGCAGTATTTT

D gene: .
J gene: TRBJ2-1
clone size: .
V gene: TRBV9
CDR3 protein: CASSLLGNEQFF
CDR3 DNA: TGTGCCAGCAGCCTCCTAGGGAATGAGCAGTTCTTC

D gene: TRBD1
J gene: TRBJ2-1
clone size: .
V gene: TRBV5-4
CDR3 protein: CASSSDRVSYNEQFF
CDR3 DNA: TGTGCCAGCAGCTCAGACAGGGTCTCCTACAATGAGCAGTTCTTC

D gene: .
J gene: TRBJ2-7
clone size: .
V gene: TRBV19
CDR3 protein: CASSLRQRDEQYF
CDR3 DNA: TGTGCCAGTAGTCTTCGACAGAGGGACGAGCAGTACTTC

D gene: .
J gene: TRBJ2-3
clone size: .
V gene: TRBV13
CDR3 protein: CASSFAGPSTDTQYF
CDR3 DNA: TGTGCCAGCAGCTTTGCGGGACCATCTACAGATACGCAGTATTTT

D gene: .
J gene: TRBJ2-1
clone size: .
V gene: TRBV6-1
CDR3 protein: CASSESTGASYNEQFF
CDR3 DNA: TGTGCCAGCAGTGAATCGACTGGGGCCTCCTACAATGAGCAGTTCTTC

D gene: .
J gene: TRBJ2-1
clone size: .
V gene: TRBV29-1
CDR3 protein: CSVEFGVGVSDEQFF
CDR3 DNA: TGCAGCGTTGAATTCGGGGTGGGAGTGAGCGATGAGCAGTTCTTC

D gene: TRBD1
J gene: TRBJ1-3
clone size: .
V gene: TRBV14
CDR3 protein: CASSHDPRTGEGNTIYF
CDR3 DNA: TGTGCCAGCAGCCACGATCCCCGGACAGGGGAAGGAAACACCATATATTTT

D gene: .
J gene: TRBJ2-1
clone size: .
V gene: TRBV9
CDR3 protein: CASSRRAGTTIHDRFF
CDR3 DNA: TGTGCCAGCAGCCGGAGGGCAGGGACCACAATCCACGATCGGTTCTTC

D gene: .
J gene: TRBJ2-1
clone size: .
V gene: TRBV13
CDR3 protein: CASSLGPEGNYNEQFF
CDR3 DNA: TGTGCCAGCAGCTTAGGTCCGGAGGGAAATTACAATGAGCAGTTCTTC

D gene: .
J gene: TRBJ2-7
clone size: .
V gene: TRBV5-1
CDR3 protein: CASRPVTLNTYEQYF
CDR3 DNA: TGCGCCAGCAGGCCGGTTACTTTAAACACCTACGAGCAGTACTTC

D gene: .
J gene: TRBJ1-5
clone size: .
V gene: TRBV6-1
CDR3 protein: CASSLYRALNQPQHF
CDR3 DNA: TGTGCCAGCAGTCTATACAGGGCCCTCAATCAGCCCCAGCATTTT

D gene: .
J gene: TRBJ1-5
clone size: .
V gene: TRBV27
CDR3 protein: CASNLGGSNQPQHF
CDR3 DNA: TGTGCCAGCAACCTTGGCGGCAGCAATCAGCCCCAGCATTTT

D gene: .
J gene: TRBJ2-7
clone size: .
V gene: TRBV30
CDR3 protein: CAWSSWEGPESSYEQYF
CDR3 DNA: TGTGCCTGGAGTAGTTGGGAAGGCCCCGAGAGCTCCTACGAGCAGTACTTC

D gene: TRBD2
J gene: TRBJ2-7
clone size: .
V gene: TRBV27
CDR3 protein: CASNTVAGGPRGDYEQYF
CDR3 DNA: TGTGCCAGCAACACGGTAGCGGGAGGGCCTAGGGGGGACTACGAGCAGTACTTC

D gene: .
J gene: TRBJ2-3
clone size: .
V gene: TRBV9
CDR3 protein: CASSVYTGLTDTQYF
CDR3 DNA: TGTGCCAGCAGCGTTTATACTGGATTAACAGATACGCAGTATTTT

D gene: .
J gene: TRBJ1-5
clone size: .
V gene: TRBV18
CDR3 protein: CASSPPGPQPQHF
CDR3 DNA: TGTGCCAGCTCACCACCGGGACCTCAGCCCCAGCATTTT

D gene: .
J gene: TRBJ2-1
clone size: .
V gene: TRBV27
CDR3 protein: CASSSVGGPYNEQFF
CDR3 DNA: TGTGCCAGCAGCTCTGTGGGGGGACCCTACAATGAGCAGTTCTTC

D gene: .
J gene: TRBJ2-7
clone size: .
V gene: TRBV6-5
CDR3 protein: CASSFQGLLSEQYF
CDR3 DNA: TGTGCCAGCAGTTTCCAGGGCCTCCTTTCCGAGCAGTACTTC

D gene: .
J gene: TRBJ2-1
clone size: .
V gene: TRBV2
CDR3 protein: CASGGQWVNNEQFF
CDR3 DNA: TGTGCCAGCGGGGGCCAGTGGGTCAACAATGAGCAGTTCTTC

D gene: TRBD2
J gene: TRBJ2-1
clone size: .
V gene: TRBV5-1
CDR3 protein: CASSLAGGSLGNEQFF
CDR3 DNA: TGCGCCAGCAGCCTAGCGGGAGGCTCCCTTGGCAATGAGCAGTTCTTC

D gene: TRBD1
J gene: TRBJ2-7
clone size: few
V gene: TRBV9
CDR3 protein: CASSAQDRDYEQYF
CDR3 DNA: TGTGCCAGCAGCGCCCAAGACAGGGACTACGAGCAGTACTTC

D gene: .
J gene: TRBJ2-6
clone size: .
V gene: TRBV2
CDR3 protein: CASSDMWTGANVLTF
CDR3 DNA: TGTGCCAGCAGTGATATGTGGACTGGGGCCAACGTCCTGACTTTC

D gene: .
J gene: TRBJ1-2
clone size: .
V gene: TRBV30
CDR3 protein: CAWSGLPEAYGYTF
CDR3 DNA: TGTGCCTGGAGCGGACTCCCGGAGGCCTATGGCTACACCTTC

D gene: TRBD2
J gene: TRBJ2-7
clone size: once
V gene: TRBV13
CDR3 protein: CASSLNRLAGGPTYEQYF
CDR3 DNA: TGTGCCAGCAGCCTAAACAGACTAGCGGGAGGGCCGACCTACGAGCAGTACTTC

D gene: TRBD1
J gene: TRBJ2-1
clone size: .
V gene: TRBV7-2
CDR3 protein: CASSLGWTGGNEQFF
CDR3 DNA: TGTGCCAGCAGCTTGGGGTGGACAGGGGGCAATGAGCAGTTCTTC

D gene: .
J gene: TRBJ2-7
clone size: .
V gene: TRBV9
CDR3 protein: CASSVKAATYEQYF
CDR3 DNA: TGTGCCAGCAGCGTTAAAGCGGCTACCTACGAGCAGTACTTC

D gene: .
J gene: TRBJ1-5
clone size: .
V gene: TRBV5-1
CDR3 protein: CASSLGDTNQPQHF
CDR3 DNA: TGCGCCAGCAGCTTGGGAGATACCAATCAGCCCCAGCATTTT

D gene: .
J gene: TRBJ1-5
clone size: few
V gene: TRBV4-1
CDR3 protein: CASSQVYLSQPQHF
CDR3 DNA: TGCGCCAGCAGCCAAGTCTATCTTAGCCAGCCCCAGCATTTT

D gene: .
J gene: TRBJ2-1
clone size: .
V gene: TRBV4-3
CDR3 protein: CASSQDRTFSSYNEQFF
CDR3 DNA: TGCGCCAGCAGCCAAGATAGGACTTTCAGCTCCTACAATGAGCAGTTCTTC

D gene: .
J gene: TRBJ2-5
clone size: once
V gene: TRBV7-8
CDR3 protein: CASSLAGPFLDETQYF
CDR3 DNA: TGTGCCAGCAGCTTAGCAGGCCCCTTCCTAGATGAGACCCAGTACTTC

D gene: .
J gene: TRBJ2-5
clone size: .
V gene: TRBV19
CDR3 protein: CASSERDLRGTQYF
CDR3 DNA: TGTGCCAGTAGTGAACGGGACCTCCGAGGGACCCAGTACTTC

D gene: .
J gene: TRBJ2-1
clone size: .
V gene: TRBV13
CDR3 protein: CASSVPGHSNEQFF
CDR3 DNA: TGTGCCAGCAGCGTACCGGGCCATTCGAATGAGCAGTTCTTC

D gene: TRBD1
J gene: TRBJ2-7
clone size: .
V gene: TRBV5-5
CDR3 protein: CASSPSDRGRGEQYF
CDR3 DNA: TGTGCCAGCAGCCCCAGCGACAGGGGGCGAGGTGAGCAGTACTTC